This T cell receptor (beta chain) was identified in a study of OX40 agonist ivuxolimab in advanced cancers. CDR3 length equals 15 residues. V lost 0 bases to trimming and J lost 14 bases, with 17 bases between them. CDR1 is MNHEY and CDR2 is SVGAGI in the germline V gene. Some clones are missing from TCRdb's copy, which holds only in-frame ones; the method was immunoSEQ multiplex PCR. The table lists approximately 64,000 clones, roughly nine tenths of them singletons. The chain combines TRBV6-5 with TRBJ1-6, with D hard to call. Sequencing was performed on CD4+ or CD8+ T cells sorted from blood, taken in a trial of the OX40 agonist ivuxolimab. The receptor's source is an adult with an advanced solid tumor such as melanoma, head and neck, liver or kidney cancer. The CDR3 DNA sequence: TGTGCCAGCAGTTACTCCCCGGGCCCCTCTTTAACCCTCCACTTT. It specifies CASSYSPGPSLTLHF.